A single sample gave rise to the 30 T cell receptor beta chains below, sequenced in a study of T cells expressing NK-cell markers. TCRdb re-called the 5' RACE reads; one entry per CDR3 protein, DNA not given. The sample table includes almost 450,000 distinct CDR3 sequences. Sequenced input: blood T cells: a sorted CD56 or NKG2C T cell subset, CD4+ or CD8+ T cells, or bulk PBMC T cells (not recorded which). The receptors stem from a woman between 18 and 70 years old in good health.

The gene calls are TRBV20-1 and TRBJ2-5; with no DNA, the TCRdb D assignment of TRBD1 cannot be verified. The CDR3 has 12 amino acids. Germline loops: CDR1 DFQATT, CDR2 SNEGSKA (reference sequence). The CDR3 loop reads CSAWDLGETQYF.

The V gene is TRBV9, the J gene TRBJ1-5. The germline V gene has CDR1 SGDLS and CDR2 YYNGEE. CDR3 length: 15 amino acids. The CDR3 is CASSVDSYSNQPQHF.

The chain couples TRBV4-1 to TRBJ2-3; TCRdb reports TRBD2, a call that lacks DNA to check it against. This CDR3 has 13 residues. The germline V gene has CDR1 MGHRA and CDR2 YSYEKL. CDR3 loop: CASSQGRGDTQYF.

J is TRBJ2-1 and V is TRBV30. CDR1 GTSNPN and CDR2 SVGIG come from the germline V gene (reference sequence). This CDR3 is built from 13 residues. CDR3 amino acids: CAWRATQYAEQFF.

The CDR3 spells CASTSLGTANTEAFF. This rearrangement joins TRBV19 to TRBJ1-1. The germline gives CDR1 LNHDA, CDR2 SQIVND (reference sequence). This CDR3 has 15 residues.

V gene TRBV7-9 combines with J gene TRBJ1-2. The CDR3 totals 16 residues. Germline-derived CDR1 and CDR2 are SEHNR and FQNEAQ (reference sequence). The CDR3: CASSLDSPGLTYGYTF.

The rearrangement uses TRBV14 and TRBJ2-7; checking the TCRdb D call of TRBD2 is not possible without DNA. Looked up from germline, CDR1 is SGHDN and CDR2 is FVKESK. The CDR3 has 15 residues. CDR3 residues: CASSQLPGTSYEQYF.

The chain couples TRBV28 to TRBJ1-2. Germline V gene data show CDR1 as MDHEN and CDR2 as SYDVKM. This CDR3 has 15 residues. CDR3 region: CASSFLLGSNYGYTF.

Here the CDR3 reads CASSPDQTLRGQYF. V gene TRBV28 combines with J gene TRBJ2-7. Per the germline V gene, CDR1 is MDHEN and CDR2 is SYDVKM. The CDR3 is 14 amino acids.

CDR3 region: CASSVGAGGQPQHF. This chain connects TRBV9 to TRBJ1-5; the TCRdb call, TRBD1, lacks DNA for checking. Per germline, CDR1 SGDLS and CDR2 YYNGEE. The CDR3 has 14 amino acids.

The chain combines TRBV7-9 with TRBJ2-5; TCRdb proposes TRBD1, but this gene call is untestable without DNA. The CDR3 extends over 12 amino acids. Germline V gives CDR1 SEHNR, CDR2 FQNEAQ (reference sequence). The CDR3 loop reads CASSPTGGRPKF.

The chain joins TRBV27 to TRBJ2-5; TCRdb lists TRBD2, though no DNA is available to test this call. In germline, CDR1 is MNHEY, CDR2 SMNVEV (reference sequence). The CDR3 consists of 13 residues. CDR3 protein: CASSLHGRETQYF.

CDR3 sequence: CSVRDPGIGSEKLFF. The rearrangement joins TRBV29-1 to TRBJ1-4; the TCRdb call, TRBD1, lacks DNA for checking. Germline values: CDR1 SQVTM, CDR2 ANQGSEA. The CDR3 runs 15 residues.

The chain is built from TRBV7-2 and TRBJ1-1. Per germline, CDR1 SGHTA and CDR2 FQGNSA. The CDR3 runs to 14 residues. CDR3 amino acids: CASSHGYMNTEAFF.

CDR3 loop: CASSLATGIAGGYTF. The rearrangement links TRBV12-3 or TRBV12-4 to TRBJ1-2; TCRdb gives TRBD1 as the D gene, but with no DNA this cannot be confirmed. CDR3 size: 15 residues.

The chain carries TRBV12-3 or TRBV12-4 and TRBJ2-2; without DNA, the TCRdb call of TRBD1 cannot be checked. This CDR3 is 21 amino acids long. The CDR3 spells CASSLVAPIPSFGGNTGELFF.

The V gene is TRBV27, the J gene TRBJ2-2; TCRdb gives TRBD2 as the D gene, but with no DNA this cannot be confirmed. CDR1 is MNHEY and CDR2 is SMNVEV in the germline V gene (reference sequence). The CDR3 length is 16 residues. CDR3: CASSLGTSGRGGELFF.

The genes are TRBV15 and TRBJ2-7; TCRdb proposes TRBD1, but this gene call is untestable without DNA. CDR1 and CDR2 (germline): LNHNV, YYDKDF (reference sequence). This CDR3 region has 16 residues. The CDR3 spells CATSRWGGDSSYEQYF.

CDR3 sequence reads: CASSGRTSGGLGNIQYF. The chain combines TRBV2 with TRBJ2-4; TCRdb reports TRBD2, a call that lacks DNA to check it against. Germline V gene sequence: CDR1 SNHLY, CDR2 FYNNEI. The CDR3 totals 17 residues.

The genes are TRBV18 and TRBJ2-5; TCRdb proposes TRBD1, but this gene call is untestable without DNA. The CDR3 is 16 residues long. Germline V gene data show CDR1 as KGHSH and CDR2 as LQKENI. CDR3 sequence reads: CASSPLGQGRGETQYF.

This chain joins TRBV20-1 and TRBJ1-2; TCRdb indicates TRBD1, and absent DNA this call remains unverified. Germline loops: CDR1 DFQATT, CDR2 SNEGSKA (reference sequence). CDR3 size: 15 residues. This CDR3 is CSAREPGSTNYGYTF.

The gene calls are TRBV6-1 and TRBJ2-3; checking the TCRdb D call of TRBD1 is not possible without DNA. Germline loops: CDR1 MNHNS, CDR2 SASEGT. There are 17 residues in the CDR3. This CDR3 is CASSGTLRQGAEDTQYF.

V and J are TRBV20-1 and TRBJ2-1; TCRdb designates TRBD1, a call that cannot be tested without DNA. This CDR3 region has 15 residues. Germline CDR1 reads DFQATT; CDR2 reads SNEGSKA (reference sequence). Here the CDR3 reads CSARDSPSSYNEQFF.

V usage is TRBV6-5 and J usage is TRBJ2-3. CDR1 and CDR2 from the germline V gene are MNHEY and SVGAGI. The length of the CDR3 is 15 residues. The CDR3 sequence: CASSYYPSSTDTQYF.

The CDR3 here is CSARVAAGGLSYNEQFF. V usage is TRBV20-1 and J usage is TRBJ2-1; there is no DNA to check the TCRdb D call of TRBD2. Germline V gives CDR1 DFQATT, CDR2 SNEGSKA (reference sequence). The CDR3 totals 17 residues.

This chain links TRBV14 with TRBJ1-1. This CDR3 is 13 amino acids long. Germline values: CDR1 SGHDN, CDR2 FVKESK. This CDR3 is CASSQETYTEAFF.

The rearrangement links TRBV29-1 to TRBJ2-7; checking the TCRdb D call of TRBD1 is not possible without DNA. The CDR3 has 12 residues. Germline V gene sequence: CDR1 SQVTM, CDR2 ANQGSEA. The CDR3 protein is CSAGTGTYEQYF.

The V call is TRBV29-1, the J call TRBJ2-5; TCRdb selects TRBD1, and the lack of DNA leaves this call unchecked. The CDR3 is made up of 13 amino acids. Germline assignment: CDR1 SQVTM and CDR2 ANQGSEA. The CDR3 sequence is CSELREPQETQYF.

The rearrangement uses TRBV12-3 or TRBV12-4 and TRBJ1-2; TCRdb's assignment of TRBD1 cannot be checked, as there is no DNA. The CDR3 sequence is 13 residues long. The CDR3 sequence: CASRGGGAAGYTF.

The rearrangement links TRBV10-2 to TRBJ2-1; TCRdb returns TRBD2, unconfirmable since there is no DNA. The CDR3 has 14 amino acids. Germline values: CDR1 WSHSY, CDR2 SAAADI. CDR3 region: CASSERGRVYEQFF.